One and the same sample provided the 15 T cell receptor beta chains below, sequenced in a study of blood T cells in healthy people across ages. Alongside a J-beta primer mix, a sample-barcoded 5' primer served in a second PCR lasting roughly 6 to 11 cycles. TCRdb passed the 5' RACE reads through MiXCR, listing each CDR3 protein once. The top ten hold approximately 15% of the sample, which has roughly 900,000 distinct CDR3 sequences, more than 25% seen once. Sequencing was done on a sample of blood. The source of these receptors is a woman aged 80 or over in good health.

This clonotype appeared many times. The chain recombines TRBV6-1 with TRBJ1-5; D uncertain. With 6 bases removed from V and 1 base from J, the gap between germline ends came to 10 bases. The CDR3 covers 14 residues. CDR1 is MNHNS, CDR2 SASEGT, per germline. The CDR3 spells CASRRLDSNQPQHF. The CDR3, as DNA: TGTGCCAGCAGACGTCTGGACAGCAATCAGCCCCAGCATTTT.

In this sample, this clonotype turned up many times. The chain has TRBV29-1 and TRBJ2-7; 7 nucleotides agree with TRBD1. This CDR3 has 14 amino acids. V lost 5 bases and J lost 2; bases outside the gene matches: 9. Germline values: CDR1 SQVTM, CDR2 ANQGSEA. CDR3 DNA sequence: TGCAGCGTTACCAGAGTTACAGGGGCCTACGAGCAGTACTTC. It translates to CSVTRVTGAYEQYF.

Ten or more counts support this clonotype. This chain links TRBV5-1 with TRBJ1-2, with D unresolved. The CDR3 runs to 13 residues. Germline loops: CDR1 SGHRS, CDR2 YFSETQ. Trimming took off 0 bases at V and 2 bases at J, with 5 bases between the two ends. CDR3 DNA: TGCGCCAGCAGCTTGGACTGGAACTATGGCTACACCTTC. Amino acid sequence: CASSLDWNYGYTF.

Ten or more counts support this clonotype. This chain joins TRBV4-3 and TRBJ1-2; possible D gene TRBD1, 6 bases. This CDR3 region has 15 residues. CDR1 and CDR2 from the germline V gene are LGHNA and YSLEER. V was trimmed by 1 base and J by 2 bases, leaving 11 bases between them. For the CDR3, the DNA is TGCGCCAGCAGCCAAGCAATACAGGGAAACTATGGCTACACCTTC. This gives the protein CASSQAIQGNYGYTF.

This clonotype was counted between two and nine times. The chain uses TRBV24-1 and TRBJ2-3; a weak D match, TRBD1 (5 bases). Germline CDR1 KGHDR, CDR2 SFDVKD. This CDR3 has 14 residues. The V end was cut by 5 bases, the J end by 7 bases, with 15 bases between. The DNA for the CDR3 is TGTGCCACCAGTGTCGTTCAGGGTGGGAATACGCAGTATTTT. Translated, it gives CATSVVQGGNTQYF.

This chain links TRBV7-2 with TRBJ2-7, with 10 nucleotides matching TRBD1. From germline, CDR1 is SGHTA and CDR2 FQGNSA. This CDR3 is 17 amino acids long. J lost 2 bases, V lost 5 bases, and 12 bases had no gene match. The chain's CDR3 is CASSDDRGPFGAYEQYF. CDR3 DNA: TGTGCCAGCAGCGACGACAGGGGGCCCTTCGGAGCCTACGAGCAGTACTTC. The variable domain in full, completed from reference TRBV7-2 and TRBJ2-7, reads GAGVSQSPSNKVTEKGKDVELRCDPISGHTALYWYRQSLGQGLEFLIYFQGNSAPDKSGLPSDRFSAERTGGSVSTLTIQRTQQEDSAVYLCASSDDRGPFGAYEQYFGPGTRLTVT.

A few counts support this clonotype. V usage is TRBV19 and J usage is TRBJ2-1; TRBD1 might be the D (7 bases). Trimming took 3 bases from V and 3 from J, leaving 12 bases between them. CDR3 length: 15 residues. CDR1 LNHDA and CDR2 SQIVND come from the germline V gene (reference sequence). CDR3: CASSIPQGGYNEQFF. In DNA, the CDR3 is TGTGCCAGTAGTATCCCGCAGGGGGGCTACAATGAGCAGTTCTTC.

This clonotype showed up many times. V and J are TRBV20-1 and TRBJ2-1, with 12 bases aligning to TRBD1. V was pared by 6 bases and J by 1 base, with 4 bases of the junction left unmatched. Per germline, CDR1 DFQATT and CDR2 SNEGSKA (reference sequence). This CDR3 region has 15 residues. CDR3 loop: CSATGQGASYNEQFF. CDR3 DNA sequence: TGCAGTGCAACGGGACAGGGGGCATCCTACAATGAGCAGTTCTTC.

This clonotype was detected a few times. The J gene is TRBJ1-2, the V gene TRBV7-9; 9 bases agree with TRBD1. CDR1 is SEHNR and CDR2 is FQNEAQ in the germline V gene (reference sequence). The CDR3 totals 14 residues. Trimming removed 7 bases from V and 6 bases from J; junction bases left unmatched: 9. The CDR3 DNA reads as TGTGCCAGCACCTACAGGGGGCACGGAGATGGCTACACCTTC. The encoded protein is CASTYRGHGDGYTF.

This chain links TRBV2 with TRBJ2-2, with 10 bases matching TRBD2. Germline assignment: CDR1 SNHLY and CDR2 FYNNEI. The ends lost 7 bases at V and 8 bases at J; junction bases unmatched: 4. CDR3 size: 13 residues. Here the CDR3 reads CASTSGGIGELFF. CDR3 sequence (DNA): TGTGCCAGCACTAGCGGGGGTATAGGGGAGCTGTTTTTT.

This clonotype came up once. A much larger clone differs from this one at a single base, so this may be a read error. CDR3 amino acids: CSASRTGGTEKRFF. CDR3 coding DNA: TGCAGTGCTTCCAGGACAGGGGGGACTGAAAAACGGTTTTTT. The chain is built from TRBV20-1 and TRBJ1-4; 10 nucleotides agree with TRBD1. CDR3 length equals 14 residues. Looked up from germline, CDR1 is DFQATT and CDR2 is SNEGSKA (reference sequence).

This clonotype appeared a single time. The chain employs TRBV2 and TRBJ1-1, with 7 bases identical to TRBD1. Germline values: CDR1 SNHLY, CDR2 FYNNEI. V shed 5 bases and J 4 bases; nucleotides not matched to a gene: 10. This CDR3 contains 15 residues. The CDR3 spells CASSPQGFVGTEAFF. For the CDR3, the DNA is TGTGCCAGCAGTCCACAGGGGTTCGTGGGCACTGAAGCTTTCTTT.

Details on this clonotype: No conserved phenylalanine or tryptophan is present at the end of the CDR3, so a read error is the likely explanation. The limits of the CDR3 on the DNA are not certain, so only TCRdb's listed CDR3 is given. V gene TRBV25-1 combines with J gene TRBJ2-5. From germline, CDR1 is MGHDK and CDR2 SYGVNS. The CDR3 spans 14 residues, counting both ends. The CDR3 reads CASRDRLNGYTFGS.

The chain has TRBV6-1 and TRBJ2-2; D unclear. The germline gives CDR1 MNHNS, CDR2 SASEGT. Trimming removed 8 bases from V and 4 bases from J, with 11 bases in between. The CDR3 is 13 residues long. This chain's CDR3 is CASVVWGTGELFF. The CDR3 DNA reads TGTGCCAGCGTGGTATGGGGCACCGGGGAGCTGTTTTTT.

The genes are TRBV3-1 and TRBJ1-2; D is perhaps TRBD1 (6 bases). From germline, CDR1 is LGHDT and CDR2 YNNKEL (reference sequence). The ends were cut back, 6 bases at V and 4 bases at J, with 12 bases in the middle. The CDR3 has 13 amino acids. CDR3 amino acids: CASRLQGGYGYTF. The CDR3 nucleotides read TGTGCCAGCAGATTACAGGGAGGCTATGGCTACACCTTC.